This T cell receptor (beta chain) was recorded in a study of T cell responses to AZD1222 COVID-19 vaccine (dated by TCRdb to about 2021). Regarding the complete study: A total of more than 230 trial participants underwent TCR sequencing, of whom around 200 received two doses of AZD1222 and some 26 received two doses of the MenACWY control vaccine. Trial participants were enrolled by age into subgroups of 18-55, 56-69 and 70-plus years, and about 150, 27 and 61 TCR-sequenced participants, respectively, were included in these subgroups. What the study reported, not specific to this receptor: Reportedly, almost half of the unique spike-specific TCRs recognized epitopes lying outside the regions that are mutated in the B.1.351 and B.1.1.7 variants. Because no day 14 peak-response samples were available, repertoires were characterized only after the peak T cell response. Most participants were white British and females outnumbered males, and the authors suggested that clonal diversity may have been underestimated. In the small 56-69-year group, the increase in depth fell short of significance, most likely because of low power. Conclusions about previously exposed vaccinees are limited because only five to seven AZD1222 recipients were SARS-CoV-2 seropositive at baseline. The vaccine-associated CD4 TCRs covered the entire spike protein, and the dominant responses fell in regions 160-218 and 743-854. Spike-specific TCR breadth and depth rose significantly after two AZD1222 doses compared with day 0 and with MenACWY recipients.

Trimming costs V 7 bases and J 0 bases, and their ends lie 15 bases apart. The CDR3 runs 15 amino acids, cysteine and phenylalanine included. Only the CDR3 portion is preserved as DNA: 45 bases, with reading frame beginning at the first base. For CDR1 and CDR2, the germline V gene (reference sequence) lists SEHNR and FQNEAQ. Reading the label with the study, this specimen's time point is: about 28 days (+/-7) after the second vaccine dose. Because spike-specific TCR depth and breadth did not differ between the two schedules, AZD1222 recipients who got a second dose at roughly 4 weeks were pooled with those who got a second dose at roughly 12 weeks. Samples from vaccinated people were obtained from the UK trials COV001 and COV002, which included a single-blind randomized controlled phase 2/3 trial of AZD1222 (ChAdOx1 nCoV-19) in healthy adults. For TCRbeta chain sequencing, PBMC samples were collected from trial participants at day 0 and at day 28 after the second dose.

Worth noting for this clone: The antigen this receptor binds is unknown. Base qualities are missing; no much larger clone stands one base away.

The CDR3 regions of human TCRbeta chains were analyzed by immunosequencing. The original pipeline was this. TCRs in the repertoires were matched against a reference library of SARS-CoV-2-specific TCRs that had been generated with the MIRA antigen-specificity platform. Breadth meant the fraction of unique TCRs that were SARS-CoV-2-associated, whereas depth meant the fraction of total T cells that were SARS-CoV-2-associated. Each spike-specific TCR was assigned to its reactive spike region and to a CD4 or CD8 class using the MIRA data. Log10-transformed breadth and depth values were compared by one-way ANOVA with Sidak's multiple comparisons tests. This immuneACCESS table, as held by TCRdb, lists in-frame sequences with V and J called but not all clones. Of the missing ones, under half trace to an unresolved V gene in checked studies; the others have no known cause. The V and J calls and clone size come from that table; D and trimming were worked out from the DNA. Counted in this sample were roughly 150,000 clones; roughly 93% of them appeared once. The top ten constitute more than 1.5% of the sample.

Here the sequenced sample was peripheral blood, taken 28 days after the second AZD1222 dose. The TCR comes from an adult who received the AZD1222 COVID-19 vaccine. This receptor chain uses TRBV7-9 and TRBJ1-1; the D segment could be TRBD1, given 6 matching bases. The nucleotide sequence is given as TGTGCCAGCACCCAACAGGGCGCTATGAACACTGAAGCTTTCTTT. Translated, this is CASTQQGAMNTEAFF.